These T cell receptor beta chains were read from a single sample in a study of CD8+ T cells in alopecia areata. Sequencing was performed with immunoSEQ multiplex PCR; in TCRdb, only in-frame clones are kept and a portion is missing. In the table there are over 150,000 clones, about 48% of which are singletons. The sequencing here drew on CD8+ T cells sorted from blood, taken at week 24, from a patient treated with tofacitinib. Receptor source: a human donor with alopecia areata. The CDR3 runs from the conserved cysteine through the conserved F or W. D genes are given only for firm matches. Clone size, where shown, is once, few, many, or a class for clones that have expanded.

cdr3_nt cdr3_aa clone_size j_call v_call d_call
TGCGCCAGCAGCCTCTCATCGACCTCCTACGAGCAGTACTTC CASSLSSTSYEQYF . TRBJ2-7 TRBV4-3 .
TGTGCCAGTAGTGTAGCAGGGAACACTGAAGCTTTCTTT CASSVAGNTEAFF . TRBJ1-1 TRBV19 .
TGTGCCAGCAGTTCGACAGGCGATCAGCCCCAGCATTTT CASSSTGDQPQHF . TRBJ1-5 TRBV27 .
TGTGCCAGTAGTATAGACGGACCCTCGGGGGGAGATGAGCAGTTCTTC CASSIDGPSGGDEQFF . TRBJ2-1 TRBV19 TRBD2
TGTGCCAGCAGTGGGTTGTCTTCCGAGGGCAATGAGCAGTTCTTC CASSGLSSEGNEQFF once TRBJ2-1 TRBV2 .
TGTGCCAGCAGCTTAGACGGGTCCAGATCCTACGAGCAGTACTTC CASSLDGSRSYEQYF few TRBJ2-7 TRBV13 .
TGTGCCTGGAGTGTCCAGGTAGGCAATGAGCAGTTCTTC CAWSVQVGNEQFF . TRBJ2-1 TRBV30 .
TGCGCCAGCAGCTTGGGGGGGTCCCCCAATGAGCAGTTCTTC CASSLGGSPNEQFF . TRBJ2-1 TRBV5-1 .
TGTGCCAGCAGCGTAGGGCAGGGCAATGAGCAGTTCTTC CASSVGQGNEQFF . TRBJ2-1 TRBV9 .
TGTGCCAGCAGTTTTGTATCTGGGGAGCTGTTTTTT CASSFVSGELFF few TRBJ2-2 TRBV27 .
TGTGCCAGCAGTATTTCGGTGCGCCGGGAGCTGTTTTTT CASSISVRRELFF . TRBJ2-2 TRBV27 .
TGTGCCACCAGCAGAGGGGGACAGAACTATGGCTACACCTTC CATSRGGQNYGYTF . TRBJ1-2 TRBV15 TRBD1
TGTGCCAGCAGCTTAGCGGGGGTGGCTGAGACCCAGTACTTC CASSLAGVAETQYF . TRBJ2-5 TRBV7-2 .
TGTGCCTGGAGTGTAGGCAGGAACACTGAAGCTTTCTTT CAWSVGRNTEAFF . TRBJ1-1 TRBV30 .
TGTGCCAGCAGGACAGGGACCACCTACGAGCAGTACTTC CASRTGTTYEQYF . TRBJ2-7 TRBV11-2 TRBD1
TGTGCCAGCAGCAAGACGTCCCCCTACGAGCAGTACTTC CASSKTSPYEQYF . TRBJ2-7 TRBV14 .
TGCAGCGTTGAAGTAGACTCTGGCTACACCTTC CSVEVDSGYTF few TRBJ1-2 TRBV29-1 .
TGCGCCAGCAGCTTGGTGTTGGACAATGAGCAGTTCTTC CASSLVLDNEQFF . TRBJ2-1 TRBV5-1 .
TGTGCCAGCCCGACTTGGACGTCCGGGGAGCTGTTTTTT CASPTWTSGELFF . TRBJ2-2 TRBV28 .
TGTGCCAGCAGCTTTGGGGCCTCCTACGAGCAGTACTTC CASSFGASYEQYF . TRBJ2-7 TRBV11-3 .
TGTGCCAGCAGTTTGATCCACAGTAAGAACACTGAAGCTTTCTTT CASSLIHSKNTEAFF . TRBJ1-1 TRBV28 .
TGTGCCTGGAGTGTTGCAGTCAACACTGAAGCTTTCTTT CAWSVAVNTEAFF . TRBJ1-1 TRBV30 .
TGTGCCATCAGTGAGACAAACACAGATACGCAGTATTTT CAISETNTDTQYF . TRBJ2-3 TRBV10-3 .
TGCGCCAGCAGCTTGACAGCCGCCCAGCCCCAGCATTTT CASSLTAAQPQHF . TRBJ1-5 TRBV5-1 .
TGTGCCAGCAGTGTGTCCCGGATCAGCTCCTACGAGCAGTACTTC CASSVSRISSYEQYF . TRBJ2-7 TRBV2 .
TGTGCCAGCAGTAGACACTATGGCTACACCTTC CASSRHYGYTF . TRBJ1-2 TRBV2 .
TGCGCCAGCAGCCAAGAGCCCCTACCGGGGGGCTACACCTTC CASSQEPLPGGYTF . TRBJ1-2 TRBV4-1 .
TGTGCCAGCAGTTTATTTCAGGGGTATCAGCCCCAGCATTTT CASSLFQGYQPQHF . TRBJ1-5 TRBV27 .
TGTGCCAGCAGCTTCCCCGGGACGAACGTCCACGAGCAGTACTTC CASSFPGTNVHEQYF . TRBJ2-7 TRBV7-2 .
TGCAGCGTCGGGACAGGTTCCTTAGCCTACGAGCAGTACTTC CSVGTGSLAYEQYF few TRBJ2-7 TRBV29-1 TRBD1
TGTGCCAGTATCTCAACCCCCTCCCCCTCCAGCGAAGCTTTCTTT CASISTPSPSSEAFF few TRBJ1-1 TRBV19 .
TGCGCCAGCAGCCAAGATCGGCGATCCCCCTACGAGCAGTACTTC CASSQDRRSPYEQYF . TRBJ2-7 TRBV4-3 .
TGTGCCAGCAGCTTTGCGGGGGGGGCGGAGACGCAGTATTTT CASSFAGGAETQYF . TRBJ2-3 TRBV13 TRBD2
TGTGCCTGGAGTCGGACAGGGGAGGCCTATGGCTACACCTTC CAWSRTGEAYGYTF . TRBJ1-2 TRBV30 TRBD1
TGTGCCAGCAGTGAACGGGAGCAGGGAGTAAATTCACCCCTCCACTTT CASSEREQGVNSPLHF once TRBJ1-6 TRBV2 .
TGTGCCAGCAGATGGGGACCCGCAGATACGCAGTATTTT CASRWGPADTQYF few TRBJ2-3 TRBV7-2 .
TGTGCCTGGAGCGCTTCGGGGAGGAATCAGCCCCAGCATTTT CAWSASGRNQPQHF . TRBJ1-5 TRBV30 .
TGTGCCAGCAGTGAGTCGACAGGGGCCACTGAAGCTTTCTTT CASSESTGATEAFF . TRBJ1-1 TRBV25-1 TRBD1
TGTGCCAGTAGTACGGGCCGCTACGAGCAGTACTTC CASSTGRYEQYF once TRBJ2-7 TRBV19 .
TGTGCCAGCGACCCAGGGGATGAAGCTTTCTTT CASDPGDEAFF . TRBJ1-1 TRBV21-1 .
TGTGCCAGCAGCGTCCGGGGGATCTCTGAAGCTTTCTTT CASSVRGISEAFF . TRBJ1-1 TRBV9 .
TGTGCCATCAGTGAGAAGGGCCCCTACACCTTC CAISEKGPYTF many TRBJ1-2 TRBV10-3 .
TGCAGCGTTGACAAAGGGACAGCCTATGGCTACACCTTC CSVDKGTAYGYTF . TRBJ1-2 TRBV29-1 TRBD1
TGTGCCAGCAGGGGCTTCTCCTACAATGAGCAGTTCTTC CASRGFSYNEQFF . TRBJ2-1 TRBV14 .
TGTGCCAGCAGTTCGACCGACAATCGGGGCTACACCTTC CASSSTDNRGYTF . TRBJ1-2 TRBV9 .
TGTGCCAGCAGCTTAGGTCGCGGGGGGCGGTACGAGCAGTACTTC CASSLGRGGRYEQYF . TRBJ2-7 TRBV11-2 TRBD2
TGTGCCTGGAGTGTAGGGACAGGGGATGAAAAACTGTTTTTT CAWSVGTGDEKLFF . TRBJ1-4 TRBV30 TRBD1
TGTGCCTGGAGTTTAGGGGGCCGCTACGAGCAGTACTTC CAWSLGGRYEQYF . TRBJ2-7 TRBV30 TRBD1
TGTGCCAGCAGCGTAGTAGGTCATAGCACAGATACGCAGTATTTT CASSVVGHSTDTQYF . TRBJ2-3 TRBV9 .
TGTGCCAGCAGCTTACCTGGGGAGCCCCAGCATTTT CASSLPGEPQHF once TRBJ1-5 TRBV11-3 .
TGTGCCAGCAGTCCGGAGCCGGGCCGAGACGACATTCAGTACTTC CASSPEPGRDDIQYF . TRBJ2-4 TRBV27 .
TGTGCCAGCAGTGAATACAGGGGATTAAACTATGGCTACACCTTC CASSEYRGLNYGYTF . TRBJ1-2 TRBV2 TRBD1
TGCGCCAGCAGCCAAGATGTAGGGAACACCGGGGAGCTGTCTTTT CASSQDVGNTGELSF . TRBJ2-2 TRBV4-3 .
TGCAGTGTCGAGATCCCCGCTGCGGCCAACGTCCTGACTTTC CSVEIPAAANVLTF . TRBJ2-6 TRBV29-1 .
TGTGCCAGCAGCCCCGGGACTAGCGGGGTTATGAACACCGGGGAGCTGTTTTTT CASSPGTSGVMNTGELFF . TRBJ2-2 TRBV27 TRBD2
TGTGCCAGCAGTTTCGGGACATCTAACACAGATACGCAGTATTTT CASSFGTSNTDTQYF . TRBJ2-3 TRBV27 .
TGTGCCAGCAGCCGGATAAGCGGGGGCTACAATGAGCAGTTCTTC CASSRISGGYNEQFF . TRBJ2-1 TRBV7-9 TRBD2
TGTGCCAGCAGCCCCCGGACAGACTATGGCTACACCTTC CASSPRTDYGYTF few TRBJ1-2 TRBV7-8 .
TGTGCCAGCAGTTACTCGGGGGATCGCAATGAGCAGTTCTTC CASSYSGDRNEQFF . TRBJ2-1 TRBV6-5 .
TGTGCCAGCAGTTCAGGGCGGGTAGAGACCCAGTACTTC CASSSGRVETQYF . TRBJ2-5 TRBV28 .